This T cell receptor beta chain originates from a study of shared clonotypes between healthy human individuals. In the study overall: Per-donor plates numbered three CD4 naive, three CD4 memory, two CD8 naive and one CD8 memory. General study points: Rarefaction curves obtained for sorted subsets showed sequencing incomplete despite large depth. In general, naive subsets displayed greater estimated richness than memory subsets did.

Original methodology: Junction-only immunoSEQ sequences carried no quality scores, so filtering differed. Data came from immunoSEQ multiplex PCR; TCRdb stores just in-frame clones and leaves some out. That table supplies the V and J calls and clone size; D and trimming were determined from the DNA. The sample lists approximately 720,000 clones, about 90% occurring once. The ends were cut back, 5 bases at V and 5 bases at J, with 10 bases in the middle. The CDR3 is 12 residues long. CDR1 SGHTS and CDR2 YDEGEE come from the germline V gene. Turning to this clone: No antigen is known for it.

CD8 cells classed as naive were CD45RO-negative and positively selected for CCR7, excluding terminally differentiated effector memory CD45RA+ cells. This receptor was obtained from a man between 25 and 39 years old in good health. The chain recombines TRBV5-8 with TRBJ2-5; D is unclear. The material sequenced was naive CD8+ T cells sorted from blood. The CDR3 bases are TGTGCCAGCAGTCTAGTAGGGGAGACCCAGTACTTC. This codes for CASSLVGETQYF. Combining the CDR3 with reference TRBV5-8 and TRBJ2-5 gives the whole variable domain EAGVTQSPTHLIKTRGQQATLRCSPISGHTSVYWYQQALGLGLQFLLWYDEGEERNRGNFPPRFSGRQFPNYSSELNVNALELEDSALYLCASSLVGETQYFGPGTRLLVL.